Reported below is one TCR beta chain. Its target is unknown. This CDR3 spans 15 amino acids. V lost 11 bases to trimming and J lost 5 bases, with 22 bases between them. Germline V gene sequence: CDR1 LNHNV, CDR2 YYDKDF (reference sequence). Noted treatment: oral pan-JAK inhibitor, 5-10 mg twice daily. This record belongs to a study of CD8+ T cells in alopecia areata. Findings of the study overall: Having just one nonresponder leaves the connection between baseline CD8+ expansion and response unresolved. Among the 100 top clones, expanded CD8+ clones, like scalp clonality, were significantly decreased by tofacitinib.

RNA extraction was followed by reverse transcription into cDNA, which acted as the sequencing template. The data were produced by immunoSEQ multiplex PCR, yet TCRdb's version contains in-frame clones alone and is incomplete. In the table there are fewer than 250,000 clones, 43% of which are singletons. The sample here was CD4+ T cells sorted from blood, taken at roughly week 36, from a patient treated with tofacitinib. The clonotype was recovered from a human donor with alopecia areata. The chain is built from TRBV15 and TRBJ2-1; the D call may be TRBD1 or TRBD2 (5 bases each). CDR3 DNA: TGTGCCTACCGAAGCGGTCACAAAGGGGACAATGAGCAGTTCTTC. Amino acids: CAYRSGHKGDNEQFF.